The T cell receptor (beta chain) described here comes from a study of cytomegalovirus exposure and HLA in healthy donors. PCR involved 60 Vbeta and 13 Jbeta primers. TCRdb keeps only in-frame clones here, not all; method: immunoSEQ multiplex PCR. This table holds about 180,000 clones, around 80% found once. Looked up from germline, CDR1 is SGHRS and CDR2 is YFSETQ. The V segment lost 3 bases and the J segment 1 base; nucleotides outside the gene matches: 9. The CDR3 is 18 amino acids. This clone was picked up a small number of times. The sample was PBMCs. This TCR was sampled from a female donor in good health and CMV-seronegative. The V and J genes are TRBV5-1 and TRBJ2-1; 11 bases match TRBD2. CDR3 residues: CASSSTVASGGSYNEQFF. Written as DNA, the CDR3 is TGCGCCAGCAGCTCCACCGTGGCTAGCGGGGGGTCCTACAATGAGCAGTTCTTC.